The clone carrying this T cell receptor (beta chain) was picked up many times. The antigen is undetermined. TCR beta CDR3 region amplification was performed from RNA transcripts. The HTBI set primed first-round TCR CDR3 RT-PCR. MiXCR, applied by TCRdb to the multiplex PCR reads, yields one record per CDR3 protein. The repertoire holds roughly 240,000 distinct CDR3 sequences, with roughly 15% as singletons. The sample comes from a study of T cells in Graves' hyperthyroidism and ophthalmopathy. Study results and limitations: Researchers found most expanded thyroid clonotypes above 0.001 in blood as well.

The germline V and J ends were trimmed by 4 bases and 4 bases, with 11 bases remaining between them. The CDR3 consists of 14 residues. Germline CDR1 reads MNHEY; CDR2 reads SMNVEV (reference sequence). Pregnant or lactating patients were excluded, as were those with uncontrolled infection or other autoimmune disease. In making diagnoses, clinical symptoms, serum thyroxine and TRAb, thyroid ultrasound and orbital computed tomography were all used. The authors took PBMCs from 10 ml fresh peripheral blood. The TCR originated in a woman under 30 with Graves' ophthalmopathy. The sequenced material came from blood. The V call is TRBV27, the J call TRBJ2-1, with a weak D call TRBD1 (5 bases). As DNA, the CDR3 is TGTGCCAGCAGTTCAAAGGCAGGGTACAATGAGCAGTTCTTC. It yields the protein CASSSKAGYNEQFF.